These 10 T cell receptor beta chains came from one sample sequenced in a study of T cells expressing NK-cell markers. TCRdb re-called the 5' RACE reads; one entry per CDR3 protein, DNA not given. The record lists roughly 390,000 distinct CDR3 sequences, of which the ten most abundant hold around 5.3%. The sample taken for sequencing was blood T cells: a sorted CD56 or NKG2C T cell subset, CD4+ or CD8+ T cells, or bulk PBMC T cells (not recorded which). All receptors come from a man aged 18 to 69 in good health.

The chain recombines TRBV4-1 with TRBJ2-3. This CDR3 is 15 amino acids long. Germline V gene data show CDR1 as MGHRA and CDR2 as YSYEKL. CDR3 amino acids: CASSQDQVYADTQYF.

This chain joins TRBV29-1 and TRBJ1-6; checking the TCRdb D call of TRBD1 is not possible without DNA. Germline V gene sequence: CDR1 SQVTM, CDR2 ANQGSEA. This CDR3 comprises 12 residues. CDR3: CSAGQGGSPLHF.

The chain links TRBV9 to TRBJ2-1; with no DNA, the TCRdb D assignment of TRBD2 cannot be verified. The V gene's germline CDR1 is SGDLS and CDR2 YYNGEE. The CDR3 is 15 residues long. The chain's CDR3 is CASSVLRGGINEQFF. Supplemented by reference TRBV9 and TRBJ2-1, the full variable domain reads DSGVTQTPKHLITATGQRVTLRCSPRSGDLSVYWYQQSLDQGLQFLIQYYNGEERAKGNILERFSAQQFPDLHSELNLSSLELGDSALYFCASSVLRGGINEQFFGPGTRLTVL.

The V and J genes are TRBV4-2 and TRBJ2-1; the D call from TCRdb, TRBD1, cannot be confirmed without DNA. CDR1 and CDR2 (germline): LGHNA, YNFKEQ. CDR3 length equals 15 residues. CDR3: CASSLGQGRWNEQFF.

The V gene is TRBV5-1, the J gene TRBJ2-7; no DNA is available, so the TRBD1 call from TCRdb remains unchecked. Germline V CDR1 and CDR2: SGHRS, YFSETQ. The CDR3 has 12 amino acids. CDR3 loop: CASSPLRGEQYF.

The chain has TRBV4-1 and TRBJ1-1. CDR3 length equals 12 residues. Germline lookup yields CDR1 MGHRA and CDR2 YSYEKL. CDR3 residues: CASSQVLGGAFF.

V gene TRBV29-1 combines with J gene TRBJ1-2; the TCRdb call, TRBD1, lacks DNA for checking. Germline CDR1 reads SQVTM; CDR2 reads ANQGSEA. The CDR3 contains 12 residues. The CDR3 loop is CSVYSTDYGYTF.

The rearrangement joins TRBV10-3 to TRBJ1-5; there is no DNA to check the TCRdb D call of TRBD1. The germline gives CDR1 ENHRY, CDR2 SYGVKD. The CDR3 is 13 amino acids. CDR3 sequence: CAISEGGNQPQHF.

CDR3 residues: CASSGPGKHEQFF. This rearrangement joins TRBV9 to TRBJ2-1; TCRdb proposes TRBD1, but this gene call is untestable without DNA. There are 13 residues in the CDR3. Germline values: CDR1 SGDLS, CDR2 YYNGEE.

This sequence joins TRBV7-8 and TRBJ2-1; TCRdb indicates TRBD1, and absent DNA this call remains unverified. The V gene's germline CDR1 is SGHVS and CDR2 FQNEAQ. The CDR3 is 16 residues long. CDR3 in amino acids: CASSRGAGRPYNEQFF.